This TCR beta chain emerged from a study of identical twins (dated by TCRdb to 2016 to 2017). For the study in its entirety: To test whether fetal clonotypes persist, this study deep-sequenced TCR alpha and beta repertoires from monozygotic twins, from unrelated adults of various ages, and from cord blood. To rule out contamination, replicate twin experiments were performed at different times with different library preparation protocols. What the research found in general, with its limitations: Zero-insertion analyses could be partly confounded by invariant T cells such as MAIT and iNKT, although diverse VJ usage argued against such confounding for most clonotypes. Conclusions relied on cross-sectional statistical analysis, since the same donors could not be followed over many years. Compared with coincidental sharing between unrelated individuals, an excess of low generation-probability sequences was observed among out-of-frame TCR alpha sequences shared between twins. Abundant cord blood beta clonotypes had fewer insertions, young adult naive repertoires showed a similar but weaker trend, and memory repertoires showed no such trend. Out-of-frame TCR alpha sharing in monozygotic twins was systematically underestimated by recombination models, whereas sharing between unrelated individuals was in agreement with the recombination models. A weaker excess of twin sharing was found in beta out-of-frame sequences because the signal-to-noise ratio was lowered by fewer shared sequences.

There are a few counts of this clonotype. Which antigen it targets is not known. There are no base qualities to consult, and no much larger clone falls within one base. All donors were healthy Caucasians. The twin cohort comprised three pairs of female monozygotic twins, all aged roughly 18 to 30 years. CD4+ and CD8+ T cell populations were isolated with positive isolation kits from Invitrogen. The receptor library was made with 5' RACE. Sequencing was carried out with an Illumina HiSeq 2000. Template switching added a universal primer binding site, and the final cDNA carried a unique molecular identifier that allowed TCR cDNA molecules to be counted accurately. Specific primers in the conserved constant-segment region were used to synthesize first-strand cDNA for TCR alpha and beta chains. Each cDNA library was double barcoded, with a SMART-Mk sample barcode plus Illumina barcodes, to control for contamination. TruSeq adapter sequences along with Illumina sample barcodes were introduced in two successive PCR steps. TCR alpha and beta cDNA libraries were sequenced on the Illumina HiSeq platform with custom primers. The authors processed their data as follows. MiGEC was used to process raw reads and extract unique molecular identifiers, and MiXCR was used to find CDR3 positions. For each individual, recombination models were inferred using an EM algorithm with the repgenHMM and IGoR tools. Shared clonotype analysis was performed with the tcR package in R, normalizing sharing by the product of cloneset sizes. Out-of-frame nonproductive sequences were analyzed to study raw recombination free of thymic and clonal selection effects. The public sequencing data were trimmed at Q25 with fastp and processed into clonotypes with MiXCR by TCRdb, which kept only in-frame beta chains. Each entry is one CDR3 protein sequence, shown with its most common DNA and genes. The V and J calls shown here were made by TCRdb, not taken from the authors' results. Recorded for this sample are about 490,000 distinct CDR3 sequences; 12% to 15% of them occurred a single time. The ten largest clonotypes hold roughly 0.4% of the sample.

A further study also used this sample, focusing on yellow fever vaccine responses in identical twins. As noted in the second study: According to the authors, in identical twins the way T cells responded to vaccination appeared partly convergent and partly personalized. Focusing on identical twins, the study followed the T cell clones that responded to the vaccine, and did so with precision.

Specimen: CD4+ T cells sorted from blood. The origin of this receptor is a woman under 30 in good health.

The CDR3 reads CATLFRGNEQFF. The DNA sequence is given as TGTGCCACCCTATTTAGGGGGAATGAGCAGTTCTTC. This receptor chain uses TRBV28 and TRBJ2-1; a tentative D call is TRBD1 (6 bases match). Relative to germline, V is 10 bases shorter and J is 7 bases shorter, with 14 bases between their ends. Counted from cysteine to phenylalanine, this CDR3 has 12 amino acids. CDR3 DNA is the only sequence kept; it has 36 bases, read in frame from the first base. From a lookup of the germline V gene, CDR1 and CDR2 are MDHEN and SYDVKM.